This T cell receptor beta chain was captured by sequencing in a study of CD8 T cells in Susac syndrome. Per the germline V gene, CDR1 is SQVTM and CDR2 is ANQGSEA. V was pared by 7 bases and J by 3 bases, with 7 bases of the junction left unmatched. This CDR3 is 13 amino acids long. Random hexamers were used to reverse transcribe the RNA input (about 0.45 to 1 ug). TCRdb reanalysed the immunoSEQ multiplex PCR reads using MiXCR and keeps one entry per CDR3 protein. Of under 200,000 distinct CDR3 sequences listed, roughly 95% are singletons. Sequencing of TCR beta was carried out in blood CD8+ and CD4+ T cells.

Specimen: CD8+ T cells from PBMCs. This receptor was identified in a human donor with multiple sclerosis. The chain links TRBV29-1 to TRBJ2-7, with 9 bases lining up with TRBD2. CDR3 sequence (DNA): TGCAGCGCACTAGCGGGTTATAGCTACGAGCAGTACTTC. This sequence encodes CSALAGYSYEQYF.